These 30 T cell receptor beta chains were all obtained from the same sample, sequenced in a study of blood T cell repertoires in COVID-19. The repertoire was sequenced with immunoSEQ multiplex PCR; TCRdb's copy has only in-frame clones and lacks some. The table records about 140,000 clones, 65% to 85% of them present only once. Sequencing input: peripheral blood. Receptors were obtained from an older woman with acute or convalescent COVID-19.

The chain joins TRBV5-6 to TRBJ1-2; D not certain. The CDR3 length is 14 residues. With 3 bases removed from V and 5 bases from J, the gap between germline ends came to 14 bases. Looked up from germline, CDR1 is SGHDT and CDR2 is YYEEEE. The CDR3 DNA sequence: TGTGCCAGCAGCTCGGAGGACGCCGCATATGGCTACACCTTC. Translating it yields CASSSEDAAYGYTF.

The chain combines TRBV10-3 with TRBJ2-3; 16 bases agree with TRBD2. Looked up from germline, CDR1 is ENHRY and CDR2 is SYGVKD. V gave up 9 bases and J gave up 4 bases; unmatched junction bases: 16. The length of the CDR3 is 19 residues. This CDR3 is CAITIGTSGRDLRPDTQYF. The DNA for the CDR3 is TGTGCCATTACTATCGGGACTAGCGGGAGGGACCTCCGCCCAGATACGCAGTATTTT.

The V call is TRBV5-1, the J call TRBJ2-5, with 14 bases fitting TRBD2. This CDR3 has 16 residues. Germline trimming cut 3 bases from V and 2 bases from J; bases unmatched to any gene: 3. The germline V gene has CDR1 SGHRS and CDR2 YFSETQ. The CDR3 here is CASSSGLAGGQETQYF. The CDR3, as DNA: TGCGCCAGCAGCTCAGGACTAGCGGGAGGACAAGAGACCCAGTACTTC.

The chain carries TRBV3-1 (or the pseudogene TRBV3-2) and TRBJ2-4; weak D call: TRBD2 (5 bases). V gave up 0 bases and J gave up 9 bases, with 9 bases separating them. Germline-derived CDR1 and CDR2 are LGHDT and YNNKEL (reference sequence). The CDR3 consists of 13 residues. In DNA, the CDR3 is TGTGCCAGCAGCCAAGACCACAGCGGCATTCAGTACTTC. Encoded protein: CASSQDHSGIQYF.

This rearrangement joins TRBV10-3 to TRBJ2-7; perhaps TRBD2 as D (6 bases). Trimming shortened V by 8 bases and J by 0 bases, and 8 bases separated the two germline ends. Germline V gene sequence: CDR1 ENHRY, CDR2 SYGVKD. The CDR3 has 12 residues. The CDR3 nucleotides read TGTGCCATCGGGGGGAGCTCCTACGAGCAGTACTTC. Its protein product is CAIGGSSYEQYF.

The CDR3 bases are TGTGCCAGCAGTGAAGGCAGTGGCAGGCCTTCACCCCTCCACTTT. Translated, it gives CASSEGSGRPSPLHF. V usage is TRBV6-1 and J usage is TRBJ1-6, with D unclear. Trimming stripped 1 base from V and 9 bases from J, with 13 bases between. There are 15 residues in the CDR3. Germline V gene lookup returns CDR1 MNHNS and CDR2 SASEGT.

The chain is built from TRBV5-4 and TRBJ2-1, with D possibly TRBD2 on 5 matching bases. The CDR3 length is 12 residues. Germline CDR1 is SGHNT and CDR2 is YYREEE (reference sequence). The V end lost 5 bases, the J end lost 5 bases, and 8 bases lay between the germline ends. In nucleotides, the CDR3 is TGTGCCAGCAGGCTAGCCAACAATGAGCAGTTCTTC. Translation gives CASRLANNEQFF.

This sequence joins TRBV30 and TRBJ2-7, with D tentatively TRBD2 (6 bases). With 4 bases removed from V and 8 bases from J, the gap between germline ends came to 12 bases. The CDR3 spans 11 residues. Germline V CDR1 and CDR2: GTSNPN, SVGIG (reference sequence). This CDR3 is CAWTLGTQQYF. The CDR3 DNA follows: TGTGCCTGGACCCTCGGGACTCAGCAGTACTTC.

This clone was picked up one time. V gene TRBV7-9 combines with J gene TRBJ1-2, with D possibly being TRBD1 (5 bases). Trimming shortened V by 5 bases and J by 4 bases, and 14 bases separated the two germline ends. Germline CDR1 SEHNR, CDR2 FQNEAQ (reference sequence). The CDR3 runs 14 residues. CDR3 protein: CASSHDSTLYGYTF. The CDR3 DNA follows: TGTGCCAGCAGCCACGACAGCACCCTCTATGGCTACACCTTC.

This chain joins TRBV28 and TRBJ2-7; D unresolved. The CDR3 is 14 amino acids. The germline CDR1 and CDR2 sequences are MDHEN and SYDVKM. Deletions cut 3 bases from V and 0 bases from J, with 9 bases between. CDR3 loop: CASSFDGGSYEQYF. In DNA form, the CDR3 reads TGTGCCAGCAGTTTCGACGGCGGCTCCTACGAGCAGTACTTC.

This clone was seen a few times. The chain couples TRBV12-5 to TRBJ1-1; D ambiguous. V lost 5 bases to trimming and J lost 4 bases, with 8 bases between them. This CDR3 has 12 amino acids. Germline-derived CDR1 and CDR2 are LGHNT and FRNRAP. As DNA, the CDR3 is TGTGCTAGTGGTCTAGAGGTCACTGAAGCTTTCTTT. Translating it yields CASGLEVTEAFF.

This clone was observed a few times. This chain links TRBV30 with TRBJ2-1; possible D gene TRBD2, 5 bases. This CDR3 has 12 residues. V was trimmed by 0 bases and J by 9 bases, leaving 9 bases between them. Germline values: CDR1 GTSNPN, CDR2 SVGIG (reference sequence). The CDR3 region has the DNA TGTGCCTGGAGTGTACTAGGGCCTGAGCAGTTCTTC. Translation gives CAWSVLGPEQFF.

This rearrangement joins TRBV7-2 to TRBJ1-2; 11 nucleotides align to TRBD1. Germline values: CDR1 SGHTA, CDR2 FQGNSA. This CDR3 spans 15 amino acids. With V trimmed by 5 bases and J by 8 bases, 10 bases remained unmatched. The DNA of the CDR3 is TGTGCCAGCAGCCCTGGGACAGGGGGAGTGTGGGGCTACACCTTC. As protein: CASSPGTGGVWGYTF.

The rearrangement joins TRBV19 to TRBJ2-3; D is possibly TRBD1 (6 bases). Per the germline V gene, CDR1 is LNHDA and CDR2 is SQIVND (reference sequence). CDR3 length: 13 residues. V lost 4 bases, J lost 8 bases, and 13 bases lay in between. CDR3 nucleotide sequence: TGTGCCAGTAGTACCCAACAGGGTGCTACGCAGTATTTT. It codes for CASSTQQGATQYF.

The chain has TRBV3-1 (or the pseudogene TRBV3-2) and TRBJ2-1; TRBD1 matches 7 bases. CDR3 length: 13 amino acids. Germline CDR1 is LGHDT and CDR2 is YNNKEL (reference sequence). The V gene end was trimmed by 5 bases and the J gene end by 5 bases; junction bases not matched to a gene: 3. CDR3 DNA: TGTGCCAGCAGCGCCGGGACAGACAATGAGCAGTTCTTC. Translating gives CASSAGTDNEQFF.

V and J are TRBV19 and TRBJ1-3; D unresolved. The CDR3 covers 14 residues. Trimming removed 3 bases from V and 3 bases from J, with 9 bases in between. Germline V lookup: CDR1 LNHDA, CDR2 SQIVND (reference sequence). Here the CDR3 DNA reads TGTGCCAGTAGTATCGGTACCCATGGAAACACCATATATTTT. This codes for CASSIGTHGNTIYF.

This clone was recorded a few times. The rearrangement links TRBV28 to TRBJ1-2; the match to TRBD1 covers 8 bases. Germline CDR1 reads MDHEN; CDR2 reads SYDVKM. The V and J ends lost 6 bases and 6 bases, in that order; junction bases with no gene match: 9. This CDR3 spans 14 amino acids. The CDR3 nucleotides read TGTGCCAGCAGACCCGGGACAGGTGTTCATGGCTACACCTTC. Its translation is CASRPGTGVHGYTF.

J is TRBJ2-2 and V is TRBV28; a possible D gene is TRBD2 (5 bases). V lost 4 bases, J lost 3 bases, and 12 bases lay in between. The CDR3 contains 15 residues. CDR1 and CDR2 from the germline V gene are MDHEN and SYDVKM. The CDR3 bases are TGTGCCAGCAGTTCACCCTCGAGGGACACCGGGGAGCTGTTTTTT. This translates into CASSSPSRDTGELFF.

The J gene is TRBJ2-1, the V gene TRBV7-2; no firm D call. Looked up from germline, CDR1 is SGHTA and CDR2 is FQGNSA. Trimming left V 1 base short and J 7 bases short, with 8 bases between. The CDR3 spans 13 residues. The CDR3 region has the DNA TGTGCCAGCAGCTTAGAACCAGCGAATGAGCAGTTCTTC. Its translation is CASSLEPANEQFF. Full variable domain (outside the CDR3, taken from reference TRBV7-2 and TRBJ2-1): GAGVSQSPSNKVTEKGKDVELRCDPISGHTALYWYRQSLGQGLEFLIYFQGNSAPDKSGLPSDRFSAERTGGSVSTLTIQRTQQEDSAVYLCASSLEPANEQFFGPGTRLTVL.

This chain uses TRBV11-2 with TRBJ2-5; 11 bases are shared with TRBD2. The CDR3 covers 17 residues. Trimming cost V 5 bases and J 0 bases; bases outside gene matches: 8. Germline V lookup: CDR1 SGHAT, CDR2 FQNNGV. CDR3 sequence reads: CASSAGTSGLYQETQYF. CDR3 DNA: TGTGCCAGCAGCGCCGGGACTAGCGGTTTATACCAAGAGACCCAGTACTTC.

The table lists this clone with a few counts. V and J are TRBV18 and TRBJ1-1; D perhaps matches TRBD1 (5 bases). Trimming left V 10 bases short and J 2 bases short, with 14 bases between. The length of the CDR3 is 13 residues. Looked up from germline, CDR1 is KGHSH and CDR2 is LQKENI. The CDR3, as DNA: TGTGCCACTCGCTCGCGGGACAACACTGAAGCTTTCTTT. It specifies CATRSRDNTEAFF.

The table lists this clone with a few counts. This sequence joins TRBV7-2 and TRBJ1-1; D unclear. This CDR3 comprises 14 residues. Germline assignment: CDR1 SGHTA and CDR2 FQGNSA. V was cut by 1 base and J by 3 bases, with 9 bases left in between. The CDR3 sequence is CASSLGGYHTEAFF. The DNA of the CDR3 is TGTGCCAGCAGCTTAGGAGGGTACCACACTGAAGCTTTCTTT.

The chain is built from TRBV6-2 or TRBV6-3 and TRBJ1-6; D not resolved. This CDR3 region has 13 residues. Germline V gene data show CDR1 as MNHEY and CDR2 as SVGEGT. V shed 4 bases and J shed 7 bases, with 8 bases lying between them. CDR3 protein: CASSLLENSPLHF. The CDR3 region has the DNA TGTGCCAGCAGTTTGTTGGAGAATTCACCCCTCCACTTT.

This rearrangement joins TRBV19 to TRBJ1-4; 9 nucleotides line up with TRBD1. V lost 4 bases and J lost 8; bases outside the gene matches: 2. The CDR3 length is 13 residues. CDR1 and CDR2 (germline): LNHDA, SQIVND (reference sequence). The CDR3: CASSTTGGEKLFF. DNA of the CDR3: TGTGCCAGTAGTACGACAGGGGGGGAAAAACTGTTTTTT.

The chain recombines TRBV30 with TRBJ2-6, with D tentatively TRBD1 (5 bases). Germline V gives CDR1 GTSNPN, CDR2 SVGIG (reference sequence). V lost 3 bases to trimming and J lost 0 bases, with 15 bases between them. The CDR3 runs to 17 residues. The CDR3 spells CAWRDNGVYSGANVLTF. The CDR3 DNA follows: TGTGCCTGGAGGGACAATGGAGTCTACTCTGGGGCCAACGTCCTGACTTTC.

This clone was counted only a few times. The CDR3 DNA sequence: TGTGCCAGCAGCCCGGACTCTTACGAGCAGTACTTC. The encoded protein is CASSPDSYEQYF. The chain joins TRBV12-3 or TRBV12-4 to TRBJ2-7; TRBD2 is a possible D gene (5 bases). Trimming shortened V by 6 bases and J by 4 bases, and 10 bases separated the two germline ends. The CDR3 runs to 12 residues.

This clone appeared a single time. CDR3 DNA sequence: TGTGCCAGCAGCTCCGGGCAGGGGTCCTCTGGGGCCAACGTCCTGACTTTC. Its translation is CASSSGQGSSGANVLTF. The gene calls are TRBV11-3 and TRBJ2-6; tentatively, D is TRBD1 (6 bases). Germline CDR1 reads SGHNT; CDR2 reads YENEEA. With 4 bases removed from V and 0 bases from J, the gap between germline ends came to 13 bases. The CDR3 is 17 residues long.

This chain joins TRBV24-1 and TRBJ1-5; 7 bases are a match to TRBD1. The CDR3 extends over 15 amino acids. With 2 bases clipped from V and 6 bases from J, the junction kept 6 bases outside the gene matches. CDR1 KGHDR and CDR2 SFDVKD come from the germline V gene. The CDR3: CATSDSGQVPQPQHF. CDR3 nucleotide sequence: TGTGCCACCAGTGATTCTGGACAGGTCCCTCAGCCCCAGCATTTT.

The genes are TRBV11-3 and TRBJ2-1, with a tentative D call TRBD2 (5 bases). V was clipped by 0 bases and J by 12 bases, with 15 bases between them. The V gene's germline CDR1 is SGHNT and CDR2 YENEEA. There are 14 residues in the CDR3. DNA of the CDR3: TGTGCCAGCAGCTTAGAAGGGTTGTCGGCGGGGCAGTTCTTC. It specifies CASSLEGLSAGQFF.

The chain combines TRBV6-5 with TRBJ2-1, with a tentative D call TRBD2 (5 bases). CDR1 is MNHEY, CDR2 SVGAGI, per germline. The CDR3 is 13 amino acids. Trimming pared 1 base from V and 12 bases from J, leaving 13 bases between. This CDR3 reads CASSYLGSGWQFF. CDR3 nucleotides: TGTGCCAGCAGTTACTTAGGGAGCGGCTGGCAGTTCTTC.